One and the same sample provided the 17 T cell receptor beta chains below, sequenced in a study of T cell repertoires in cytomegalovirus infection (dated by TCRdb to the late 2010s). Their specific antigens are unknown. The listed sequencing device is Illumina HiSeq 1500. TCRdb handled the public reads itself, with Q25 trimming in fastp and clone calling in MiXCR, and kept productive beta chains. Each record represents a unique CDR3 protein, reported with the most common genes and DNA among its rows. Recorded for this sample are 700,000 to 900,000 distinct CDR3 sequences; roughly 28% of them occurred a single time. The ten largest make up about 12% of the sample. The sample's treatment or condition label, decoded: in vitro stimulation with specific CMV peptide epitopes to enrich CMV-specific T cells. Sequencing used cultured CD8+ T cells from PBMCs, obtained from culture after CMV antigen stimulation. The receptors were gathered from a human donor in good health (CMV status not recorded). Some clones in this sample may be carry-over from other donors' samples.

This clonotype was seen many times. The V and J genes are TRBV6-5 and TRBJ2-1; TRBD2 agrees at 7 bases. After removal of 0 bases from V and 2 bases from J, the junction contained 4 bases not matched to a gene. The CDR3 sequence is 16 residues long. The germline V gene has CDR1 MNHEY and CDR2 SVGAGI. For the CDR3, the DNA is TGTGCCAGCAGTTACTCGAAGCGGGGTGCCTACAATGAGCAGTTCTTC. Translation gives CASSYSKRGAYNEQFF.

This clonotype was found many times. V usage is TRBV7-9 and J usage is TRBJ1-1; 9 positions agree with TRBD1. Trimming at V came to 4 bases and at J to 6 bases, leaving 18 bases not matched to a gene. In germline, CDR1 is SEHNR, CDR2 FQNEAQ (reference sequence). The CDR3 spans 18 residues. Here the CDR3 DNA reads TGTGCCAGCAGCTGGACTGTGGAACAGGGGGCTTTGGGCGCTGAAGCTTTCTTT. Translated, it gives CASSWTVEQGALGAEAFF.

This clonotype has only a few counts. This sequence joins TRBV6-1 and TRBJ1-3, with a tentative D call TRBD1 (5 bases). Germline V gene lookup returns CDR1 MNHNS and CDR2 SASEGT. Trimming took 7 bases from V and 8 from J, leaving 15 bases between them. The CDR3 runs to 13 residues. CDR3 bases: TGTGCCAGCACCCCAGGACAACCTTACACCATATATTTT. This encodes CASTPGQPYTIYF.

This clonotype turned up a few times. V and J are TRBV7-9 and TRBJ2-7, with D possibly TRBD2 on 6 matching bases. This CDR3 region has 14 residues. The ends were cut back, 4 bases at V and 3 bases at J, with 13 bases in the middle. Germline-derived CDR1 and CDR2 are SEHNR and FQNEAQ (reference sequence). CDR3: CASSSADGGYEQYF. The CDR3 DNA follows: TGTGCCAGCAGCTCAGCGGACGGGGGCTACGAGCAGTACTTC.

This clonotype appeared a few times. The chain carries TRBV5-8 and TRBJ2-1; D may correspond to TRBD1 or TRBD2 (5 bases each). The germline gives CDR1 SGHTS, CDR2 YDEGEE. The CDR3 consists of 15 residues. V was pared by 0 bases and J by 2 bases, with 9 bases between. CDR3 protein: CASSLDEGTYNEQFF. The CDR3 coding sequence is TGTGCCAGCAGCTTGGACGAGGGGACCTACAATGAGCAGTTCTTC.

The chain combines TRBV7-6 with TRBJ1-6; 8 nucleotides agree with TRBD1. The CDR3 totals 15 residues. The ends lost 4 bases at V and 10 bases at J; junction bases unmatched: 9. Looked up from germline, CDR1 is SGHVS and CDR2 is FNYEAQ. CDR3: CASSYRDRRDSPLHF. As DNA, the CDR3 is TGTGCCAGCAGCTACCGGGACAGGAGAGACTCACCCCTCCACTTT.

J is TRBJ1-5 and V is TRBV6-1, with D unresolved. With 7 bases removed from V and 5 bases from J, the gap between germline ends came to 12 bases. This CDR3 is 13 amino acids long. Germline V gives CDR1 MNHNS, CDR2 SASEGT. The CDR3 DNA follows: TGTGCCAGCAAAGACCTTGGGGATCAGCCCCAGCATTTT. The encoded protein is CASKDLGDQPQHF.

This clonotype was observed at least ten times. This chain joins TRBV27 and TRBJ2-2; weak D call: TRBD2 (7 bases). This CDR3 has 13 amino acids. The germline V gene has CDR1 MNHEY and CDR2 SMNVEV (reference sequence). V was clipped by 7 bases and J by 9 bases, with 15 bases between them. Written as DNA, the CDR3 is TGTGCCAGCACCCTATGGGGGGGCCGGGAGCTGTTTTTT. It is translated as CASTLWGGRELFF.

The CDR3 sequence: CASSYVGLVIGELFF. The CDR3 coding sequence is TGTGCCAGCAGTTACGTCGGGTTGGTTATCGGGGAGCTGTTTTTT. The rearrangement joins TRBV6-5 to TRBJ2-2; no reliable D call. The CDR3 is made up of 15 amino acids. V lost 2 bases and J lost 7, with 14 bases in between. The V gene's germline CDR1 is MNHEY and CDR2 SVGAGI.

This chain links TRBV27 with TRBJ2-5; D is perhaps TRBD1 (6 bases). Germline V gene data show CDR1 as MNHEY and CDR2 as SMNVEV (reference sequence). The CDR3 spans 18 residues. Between the trimmed V and J ends, which lost 6 bases and 0 bases, there was a span of 23 bases. The CDR3 DNA reads as TGTGCCAGCAGCCCAAGGGGGAGCCATGCATTTTACCAAGAGACCCAGTACTTC. Translated, it gives CASSPRGSHAFYQETQYF.

This CDR3 reads CSARDGNTGELFF. CDR3 in DNA: TGCAGTGCTAGAGATGGGAATACCGGGGAGCTGTTTTTT. The chain employs TRBV20-1 and TRBJ2-2; D not certain. The CDR3 runs 13 residues. Trimming cost V 0 bases and J 5 bases, with 7 bases left between them. Germline assignment: CDR1 DFQATT and CDR2 SNEGSKA (reference sequence).

This clonotype has a single count. The chain is built from TRBV6-6 and TRBJ2-7, with D unclear. The germline V and J ends were trimmed by 9 bases and 0 bases, with 12 bases remaining between them. The CDR3 spans 13 residues. Germline assignment: CDR1 MNHNY and CDR2 SVGAGI (reference sequence). The CDR3, as DNA: TGTGCCAGTACCTCAGATAGCTCCTACGAGCAGTACGTC. Translation gives CASTSDSSYEQYV.

Turning to this clonotype: Relative to the germline gene, one junction end is altered; a read error may explain this. V usage is TRBV6-2 or TRBV6-3 and J usage is TRBJ2-1; 8 bases fit TRBD2. The germline CDR1 and CDR2 sequences are MNHEY and SVGEGT. The CDR3 contains 11 residues. The chain's CDR3 is CASSFGVAGTW. The CDR3 region has the DNA TGTGCCAGCAGTTTTGGAGTAGCGGGGACCTGG.

This clonotype was counted ten times or more. The chain is built from TRBV7-8 and TRBJ1-5; no clear D. This CDR3 is 14 amino acids long. Trimming took 5 bases from V and 3 from J, leaving 11 bases between them. Germline V CDR1 and CDR2: SGHVS, FQNEAQ. CDR3 residues: CASSLPAANQPQHF. In DNA, the CDR3 is TGTGCCAGCAGCCTCCCCGCCGCCAATCAGCCCCAGCATTTT.

CDR3 sequence reads: CASRSRNEQFF. CDR3 coding DNA: TGTGCCAGCAGGTCCCGGAATGAGCAGTTCTTC. The V and J genes are TRBV6-6 and TRBJ2-1; D not certain. V lost 6 bases and J lost 7, with 7 bases in between. The CDR3 is 11 residues long. Per the germline V gene, CDR1 is MNHNY and CDR2 is SVGAGI (reference sequence).

This clonotype was seen more than once but under ten times. The chain employs TRBV4-1 and TRBJ2-5, with D perhaps matching TRBD2 (6 bases). The CDR3 runs to 16 residues. Germline V gives CDR1 MGHRA, CDR2 YSYEKL. V lost 0 bases to trimming and J lost 4 bases, with 15 bases between them. CDR3 protein: CASSQEGLALGETQYF. Written as DNA, the CDR3 is TGCGCCAGCAGCCAAGAAGGTCTAGCGCTTGGAGAGACCCAGTACTTC.

This chain joins TRBV27 and TRBJ2-7; D not certain. CDR3 size: 13 residues. Germline V CDR1 and CDR2: MNHEY, SMNVEV (reference sequence). Trimming took 6 bases from V and 5 from J, leaving 14 bases between them. The CDR3 reads CASRSPSDHEQYF. CDR3 coding DNA: TGTGCCAGCAGATCCCCCTCGGACCACGAGCAGTACTTC.